Reported below is one T cell receptor (beta chain). Original processing methods: It was from reference gene primer amplification that nucleated cell counts were estimated. The table came from immunoSEQ multiplex PCR; TCRdb's copy has only in-frame clones and leaves some out. From that table come the V and J calls and clone size; the DNA was used to work out D and trimming. The data contain 95,000 to 150,000 clones, 80% to 90% of them singletons. This sample stems from a study of blood T cell repertoires in COVID-19. Study at large: In each case, the material was cDNA or gDNA derived from T cells, B-cell-depleted T cells, or PBMCs.

The length of the CDR3 is 17 residues. The germline V gene encodes CDR1 LNHDA and CDR2 SQIVND (reference sequence). V lost 6 bases, J lost 0 bases, and 20 bases lay in between. The chain joins TRBV19 to TRBJ1-1; a possible D gene is TRBD1 (6 bases). The sequence was collected from an older man with active or convalescent COVID-19. Sequenced: peripheral blood. CDR3 sequence (DNA): TGTGCCAGTAGGCAATACTTTACAGGGTACATGAACACTGAAGCTTTCTTT. As protein: CASRQYFTGYMNTEAFF.